Shown below are 9 T cell receptor beta chains from a single sample sequenced in a study of blood T cell repertoires in COVID-19. Assay: immunoSEQ multiplex PCR; the TCRdb copy retains only in-frame clones and omits some. The repertoire holds approximately 280,000 clones, with around 90% as singletons. Sequenced: PBMCs or T cells enriched from blood (not recorded which). These receptors all stem from a woman aged 40 to 50 who had recovered from COVID-19.

This chain connects TRBV7-8 to TRBJ1-5, with 8 nucleotides matching TRBD1. Trimming removed 1 base from V and 2 bases from J; junction bases left unmatched: 7. The CDR3 length is 17 residues. The germline V gene has CDR1 SGHVS and CDR2 FQNEAQ. For the CDR3, the DNA is TGTGCCAGCAGCTTAGGCAGGGGGCGCATCGGCAATCAGCCCCAGCATTTT. Its protein is CASSLGRGRIGNQPQHF.

This clone appeared a few times. The CDR3, as DNA: TGTGCCAGCAGCTTTGGGGACAGGGGCGAGCAGTACTTC. This translates into CASSFGDRGEQYF. V gene TRBV7-9 combines with J gene TRBJ2-7, with TRBD1 identical over 10 bases. This CDR3 is 13 amino acids long. V gave up 3 bases and J gave up 6 bases; unmatched junction bases: 2. The V gene's germline CDR1 is SEHNR and CDR2 FQNEAQ (reference sequence).

The chain joins TRBV28 to TRBJ1-3; TRBD1 might be the D (5 bases). The ends were cut back, 2 bases at V and 4 bases at J, with 9 bases in the middle. Germline loops: CDR1 MDHEN, CDR2 SYDVKM. The CDR3 totals 14 residues. CDR3 sequence (DNA): TGTGCCAGCAGTTTAGGGGGGGACGGAAACACCATATATTTT. Translated, it gives CASSLGGDGNTIYF.

The rearrangement links TRBV15 to TRBJ1-1; TRBD1 matches 8 bases. This CDR3 comprises 14 residues. V was clipped by 0 bases and J by 5 bases; unmatched bases: 2. The germline V gene encodes CDR1 LNHNV and CDR2 YYDKDF (reference sequence). The CDR3 sequence: CATSRDRGRTEAFF. The CDR3 nucleotides read TGTGCCACCAGCAGAGACAGGGGGCGAACTGAAGCTTTCTTT.

This chain connects TRBV4-3 to TRBJ1-6, with D possibly TRBD1 on 6 matching bases. Looked up from germline, CDR1 is LGHNA and CDR2 is YSLEER. There are 18 residues in the CDR3. V was shortened by 0 bases and J by 9 bases, with 21 bases between the two germline ends. The CDR3 loop is CASSQDIGAGTRGSPLHF. The CDR3 DNA reads TGCGCCAGCAGCCAAGATATCGGTGCTGGGACAAGGGGTTCACCCCTCCACTTT.

The genes are TRBV6-4 and TRBJ2-6; D remains ambiguous. V dropped 4 bases and J dropped 2 bases, with 6 bases sitting between them. Germline V lookup: CDR1 MRHNA, CDR2 SNTAGT. The CDR3 contains 14 residues. The CDR3 reads CASSARPGANVLTF. The CDR3 DNA is TGTGCCAGCAGTGCCAGGCCTGGGGCCAACGTCCTGACTTTC.

This sequence joins TRBV15 and TRBJ2-1; tentative D call: TRBD1 (5 bases). This CDR3 is built from 14 residues. Per germline, CDR1 LNHNV and CDR2 YYDKDF (reference sequence). Trimming stripped 0 bases from V and 13 bases from J, with 16 bases between. CDR3 protein: CATSRDGARSPQFF. Written as DNA, the CDR3 is TGTGCCACCAGCAGAGATGGGGCCAGGAGTCCCCAGTTCTTC. The full variable domain, with the rest looked up from reference TRBV15 and TRBJ2-1, is DAMVIQNPRYQVTQFGKPVTLSCSQTLNHNVMYWYQQKSSQAPKLLFHYYDKDFNNEADTPDNFQSRRPNTSFCFLDIRSPGLGDTAMYLCATSRDGARSPQFFGPGTRLTVL.

The V and J genes are TRBV7-3 and TRBJ2-1; the D is unclear. The V end was cut by 4 bases, the J end by 3 bases, with 7 bases between. This CDR3 region has 13 residues. CDR1 is SGHTA, CDR2 FQGTGA, per germline. The CDR3 nucleotides are TGTGCCAGCAGCTCTACCGGCTACAATGAGCAGTTCTTC. It specifies CASSSTGYNEQFF.

This clone was recorded only once. The V and J genes are TRBV24-1 and TRBJ1-2, with D tentatively TRBD1 (5 bases). Germline values: CDR1 KGHDR, CDR2 SFDVKD. The V gene lost 2 bases and the J gene lost 1 base, with 7 bases spanning the gap. CDR3 length equals 14 residues. As DNA, the CDR3 is TGTGCCACCAGTGATTCGACAGATAACTATGGCTACACCTTC. It encodes CATSDSTDNYGYTF.